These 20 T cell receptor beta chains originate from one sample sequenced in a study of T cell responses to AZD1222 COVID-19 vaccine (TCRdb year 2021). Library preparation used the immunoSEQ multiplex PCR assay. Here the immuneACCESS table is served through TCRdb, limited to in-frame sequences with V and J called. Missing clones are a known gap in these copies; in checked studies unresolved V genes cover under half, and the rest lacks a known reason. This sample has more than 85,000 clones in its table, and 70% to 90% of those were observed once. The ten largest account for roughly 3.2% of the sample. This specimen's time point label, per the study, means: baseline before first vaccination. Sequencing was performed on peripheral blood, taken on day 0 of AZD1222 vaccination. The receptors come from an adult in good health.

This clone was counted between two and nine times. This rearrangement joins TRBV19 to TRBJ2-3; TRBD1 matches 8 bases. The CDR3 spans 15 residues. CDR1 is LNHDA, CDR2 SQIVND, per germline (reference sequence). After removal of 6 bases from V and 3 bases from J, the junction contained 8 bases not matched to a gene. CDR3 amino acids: CASSPGYRGTDTQYF. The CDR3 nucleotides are TGTGCCAGTAGCCCGGGGTACAGGGGGACAGATACGCAGTATTTT.

CDR3 in DNA: TGCGCCAGCAGCCAAGTCAAGGACAGGGGCGGCTACACCTTC. Encoded protein: CASSQVKDRGGYTF. The chain joins TRBV4-3 to TRBJ1-2, with 9 bases lining up with TRBD1. There are 14 residues in the CDR3. Germline V gene data show CDR1 as LGHNA and CDR2 as YSLEER. V was clipped by 1 base and J by 8 bases; unmatched bases: 5.

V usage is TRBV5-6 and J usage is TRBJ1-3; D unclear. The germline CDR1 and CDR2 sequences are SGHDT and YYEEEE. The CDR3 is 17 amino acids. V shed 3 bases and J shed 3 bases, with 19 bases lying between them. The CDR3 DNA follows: TGTGCCAGCAGCTGGGGAGGGATGGGAGCCCTTGGAAACACCATATATTTT. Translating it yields CASSWGGMGALGNTIYF.

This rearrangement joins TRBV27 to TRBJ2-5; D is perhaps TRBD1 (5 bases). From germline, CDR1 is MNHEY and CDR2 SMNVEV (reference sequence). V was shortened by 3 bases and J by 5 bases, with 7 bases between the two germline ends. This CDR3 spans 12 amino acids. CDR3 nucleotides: TGTGCCAGCAGTTTCCCAGGGGAGACCCAGTACTTC. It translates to CASSFPGETQYF.

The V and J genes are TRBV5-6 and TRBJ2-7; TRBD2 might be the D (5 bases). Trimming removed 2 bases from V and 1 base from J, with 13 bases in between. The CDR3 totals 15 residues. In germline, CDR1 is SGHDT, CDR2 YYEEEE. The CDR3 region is CASSLLTGGSYEQYF. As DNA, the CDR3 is TGTGCCAGCAGCTTACTGACCGGCGGGTCCTACGAGCAGTACTTC.

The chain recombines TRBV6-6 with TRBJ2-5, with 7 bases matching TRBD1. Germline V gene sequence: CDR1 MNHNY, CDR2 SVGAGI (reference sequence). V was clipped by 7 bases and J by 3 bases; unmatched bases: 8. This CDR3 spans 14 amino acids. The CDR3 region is CASTRTGLEETQYF. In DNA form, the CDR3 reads TGTGCCAGCACTAGGACAGGATTAGAAGAGACCCAGTACTTC.

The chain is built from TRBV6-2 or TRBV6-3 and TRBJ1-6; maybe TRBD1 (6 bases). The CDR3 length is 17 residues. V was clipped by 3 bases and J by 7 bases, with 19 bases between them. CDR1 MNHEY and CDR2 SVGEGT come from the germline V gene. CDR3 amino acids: CASSYTPLAGVNSPLHF. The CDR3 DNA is TGTGCCAGCAGTTATACCCCCCTCGCAGGGGTAAATTCACCCCTCCACTTT.

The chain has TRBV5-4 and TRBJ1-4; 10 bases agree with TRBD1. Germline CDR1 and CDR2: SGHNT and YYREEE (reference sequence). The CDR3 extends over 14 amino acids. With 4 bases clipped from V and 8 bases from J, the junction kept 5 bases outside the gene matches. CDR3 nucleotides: TGTGCCAGCAGCGCCAAGACAGGGGGCGAAAAACTGTTTTTT. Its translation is CASSAKTGGEKLFF.

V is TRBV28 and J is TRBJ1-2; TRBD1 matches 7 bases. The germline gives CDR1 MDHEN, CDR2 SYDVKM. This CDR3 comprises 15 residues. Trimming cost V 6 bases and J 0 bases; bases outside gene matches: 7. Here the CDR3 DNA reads TGTGCCAGCAGCCTCGACAGGGTAGCTAACTATGGCTACACCTTC. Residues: CASSLDRVANYGYTF.

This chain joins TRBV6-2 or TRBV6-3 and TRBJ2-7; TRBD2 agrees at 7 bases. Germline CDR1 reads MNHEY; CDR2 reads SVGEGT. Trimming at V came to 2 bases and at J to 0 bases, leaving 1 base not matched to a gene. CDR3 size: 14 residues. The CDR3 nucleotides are TGTGCCAGCAGTTACCCGGGGGGCTCCTACGAGCAGTACTTC. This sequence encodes CASSYPGGSYEQYF.

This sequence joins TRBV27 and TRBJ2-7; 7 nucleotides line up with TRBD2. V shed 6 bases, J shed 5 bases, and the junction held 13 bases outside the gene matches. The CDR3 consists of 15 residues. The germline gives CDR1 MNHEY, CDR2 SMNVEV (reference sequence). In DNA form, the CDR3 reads TGTGCCAGCAGAAGGTCGACTAGCCTCAGTAACGAGCAGTACTTC. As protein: CASRRSTSLSNEQYF.

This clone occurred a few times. The CDR3 nucleotides read TGTGCCAGCAGCGGGTCACAGGGAACTGAAGCTTTCTTT. Amino acids: CASSGSQGTEAFF. This chain uses TRBV9 with TRBJ1-1; tentatively, D is TRBD1 (6 bases). This CDR3 is 13 amino acids long. The germline CDR1 and CDR2 sequences are SGDLS and YYNGEE. Trimming pared 3 bases from V and 5 bases from J, leaving 11 bases between.

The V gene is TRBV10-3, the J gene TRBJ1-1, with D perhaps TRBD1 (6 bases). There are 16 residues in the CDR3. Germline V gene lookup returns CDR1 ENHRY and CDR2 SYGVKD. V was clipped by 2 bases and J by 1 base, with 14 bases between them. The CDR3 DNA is TGTGCCATCAGTGAGAGTGGGGCAGGGGCGAACACTGAAGCTTTCTTT. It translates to CAISESGAGANTEAFF.

CDR3 DNA: TGTGCCAGCAGATTCGAGGGGGGGCCCAATGAAAAACTGTTTTTT. Translated, it gives CASRFEGGPNEKLFF. The J gene is TRBJ1-4, the V gene TRBV28; tentatively, D is TRBD1 (6 bases). Per the germline V gene, CDR1 is MDHEN and CDR2 is SYDVKM. The CDR3 extends over 15 amino acids. With 6 bases removed from V and 5 bases from J, the gap between germline ends came to 16 bases.

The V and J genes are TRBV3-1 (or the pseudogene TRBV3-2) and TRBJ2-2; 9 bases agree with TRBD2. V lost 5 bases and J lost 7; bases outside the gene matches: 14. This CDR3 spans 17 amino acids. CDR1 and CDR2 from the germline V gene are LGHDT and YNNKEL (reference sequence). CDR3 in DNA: TGTGCCAGCAGCAAGATTGAGGGTAGCGGGAGTTTCGGGGAGCTGTTTTTT. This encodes CASSKIEGSGSFGELFF.

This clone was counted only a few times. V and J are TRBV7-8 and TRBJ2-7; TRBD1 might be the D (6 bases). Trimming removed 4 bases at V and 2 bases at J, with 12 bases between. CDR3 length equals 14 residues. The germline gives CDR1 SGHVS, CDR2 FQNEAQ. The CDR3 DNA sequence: TGTGCCAGCAGCTCAGGCGCAGGGGCCTACGAGCAGTACTTC. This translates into CASSSGAGAYEQYF.

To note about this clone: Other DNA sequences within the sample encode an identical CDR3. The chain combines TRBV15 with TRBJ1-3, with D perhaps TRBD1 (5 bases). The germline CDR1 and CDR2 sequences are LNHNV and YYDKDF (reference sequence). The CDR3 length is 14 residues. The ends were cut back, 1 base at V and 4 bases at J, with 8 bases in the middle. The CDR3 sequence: CATSRGGLGNTIYF. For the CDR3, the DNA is TGTGCCACCAGCAGAGGGGGCTTGGGAAACACCATATATTTT.

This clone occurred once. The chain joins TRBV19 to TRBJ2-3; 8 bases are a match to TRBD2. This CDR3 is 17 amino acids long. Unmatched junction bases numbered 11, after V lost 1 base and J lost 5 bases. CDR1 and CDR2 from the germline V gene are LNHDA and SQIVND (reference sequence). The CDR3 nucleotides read TGTGCCAGTAGTATAGGCCCTGGCGGGAGGATGTTAGATACGCAGTATTTT. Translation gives CASSIGPGGRMLDTQYF.

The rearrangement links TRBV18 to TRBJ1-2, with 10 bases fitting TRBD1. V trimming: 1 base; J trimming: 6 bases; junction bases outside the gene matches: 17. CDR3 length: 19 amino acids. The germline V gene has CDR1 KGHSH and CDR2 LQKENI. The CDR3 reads CASSPRVGQGELLVDGYTF. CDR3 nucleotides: TGTGCCAGCTCACCACGCGTTGGACAGGGGGAGTTGTTGGTTGATGGCTACACCTTC.

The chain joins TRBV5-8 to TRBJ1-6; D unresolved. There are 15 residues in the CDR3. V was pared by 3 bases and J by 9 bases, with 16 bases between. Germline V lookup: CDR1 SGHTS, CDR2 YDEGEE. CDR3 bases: TGTGCCAGCAGCTGGGTCGTCGGGTCTGCTTCACCCCTCCACTTT. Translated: CASSWVVGSASPLHF.